Listed here are 15 T cell receptor beta chains from one sample, sequenced in a study of shared T cell receptors in the human thymus. The table came from immunoSEQ multiplex PCR; TCRdb's copy has only in-frame clones and leaves some out. The table includes some 640,000 clones, around 87% detected once. The data were also submitted as part of a second study, on human thymus T cells.

Sequencing used thymocytes. The receptors were sampled from a boy in the first two years of life with a congenital heart defect.

This CDR3 is CASRTRTGFGEQYF. The CDR3 DNA sequence: TGCGCCAGCAGGACCCGAACAGGGTTCGGCGAGCAGTACTTC. The rearrangement uses TRBV10-2 and TRBJ2-7, with D perhaps matching TRBD1 (6 bases). The V end was cut by 6 bases, the J end by 6 bases, with 18 bases between. The CDR3 contains 14 residues. Per the germline V gene, CDR1 is WSHSY and CDR2 is SAAADI.

Points on this clone: The junction departs from germline at one end; a sequencing error may be responsible. The sample holds other DNA sequences that translate to the same CDR3. The rearrangement links TRBV2 to TRBJ1-6, with 7 bases lining up with TRBD1. This CDR3 has 20 amino acids. Germline V gene data show CDR1 as SNHLY and CDR2 as FYNNEI. This CDR3 is CASSELGTASSSSYNSPLHF. The CDR3 DNA sequence: TGTGCCAGCAGTGAACTCGGGACAGCCTCATCGAGCTCCTATAATTCCCCCCTCCACTTT.

The chain couples TRBV7-9 to TRBJ1-2; 12 positions agree with TRBD1. CDR3 length: 18 amino acids. The trim removed 7 bases at V and 3 bases at J, leaving 15 bases unmatched. Germline CDR1 reads SEHNR; CDR2 reads FQNEAQ (reference sequence). This CDR3 is CASNKFRDRGRGDYGYTF. The DNA of the CDR3 is TGTGCCAGCAACAAATTCCGGGACAGGGGGCGCGGAGACTATGGCTACACCTTC.

The chain uses TRBV6-5 and TRBJ1-5; 7 bases line up with TRBD1. Trimming at V came to 5 bases and at J to 6 bases, leaving 7 bases not matched to a gene. The CDR3 consists of 14 residues. Germline V gene sequence: CDR1 MNHEY, CDR2 SVGAGI. The CDR3 nucleotides are TGTGCCAGCAGTCCACTACAGGGGAGTCAGCCCCAGCATTTT. The encoded protein is CASSPLQGSQPQHF.

This chain links TRBV4-3 with TRBJ2-7; 7 nucleotides match TRBD2. The germline CDR1 and CDR2 sequences are LGHNA and YSLEER. Trimming took 0 bases from V and 0 from J; bases not matched to a gene: 5. This CDR3 region has 16 residues. The CDR3 loop is CASSQEGGNSSYEQYF. The CDR3 nucleotides read TGCGCCAGCAGCCAAGAGGGGGGGAACAGCTCCTACGAGCAGTACTTC.

This clone was counted once. This chain uses TRBV18 with TRBJ1-2, with a weak D call TRBD1 (6 bases). V gave up 3 bases and J gave up 0 bases, with 20 bases separating them. The CDR3 has 18 residues. Looked up from germline, CDR1 is KGHSH and CDR2 is LQKENI. CDR3 loop: CASSPGTLYQIANYGYTF. Here the CDR3 DNA reads TGTGCCAGCTCACCCGGGACACTCTACCAGATAGCTAACTATGGCTACACCTTC.

The chain combines TRBV9 with TRBJ2-6; a weak D match, TRBD1 (6 bases). Germline loops: CDR1 SGDLS, CDR2 YYNGEE. The CDR3 runs 18 residues. V shed 4 bases and J shed 2 bases, with 19 bases lying between them. CDR3 residues: CASSSRTDNPAGANVLTF. CDR3 nucleotides: TGTGCCAGCAGCTCCAGGACAGACAATCCCGCTGGGGCCAACGTCCTGACTTTC.

This chain joins TRBV27 and TRBJ2-1, with TRBD2 matching 7 bases. V shed 4 bases and J 4 bases; nucleotides not matched to a gene: 7. Germline V gives CDR1 MNHEY, CDR2 SMNVEV (reference sequence). The CDR3 totals 15 residues. The CDR3 reads CASSWAGLQYNEQFF. The CDR3 nucleotides read TGTGCCAGCAGTTGGGCGGGACTACAGTACAATGAGCAGTTCTTC.

The V call is TRBV5-1, the J call TRBJ2-1; unclear D gene. Germline loops: CDR1 SGHRS, CDR2 YFSETQ. The CDR3 is 11 residues long. The V gene lost 5 bases and the J gene lost 9 bases, with 9 bases spanning the gap. CDR3 sequence (DNA): TGCGCCAGCAGTATCTACGGTGAGCAGTTCTTC. Its protein product is CASSIYGEQFF.

The chain joins TRBV6-1 to TRBJ2-1; the match to TRBD2 covers 16 bases. The CDR3 covers 18 residues. The V segment lost 4 bases and the J segment 3 bases; nucleotides outside the gene matches: 6. CDR1 is MNHNS and CDR2 is SASEGT in the germline V gene. CDR3 residues: CASSGGTSGRARYNEQFF. CDR3 bases: TGTGCCAGCAGTGGCGGGACTAGCGGGAGGGCGCGCTACAATGAGCAGTTCTTC.

The rearrangement joins TRBV9 to TRBJ2-1; the match to TRBD2 covers 12 bases. The CDR3 is made up of 15 amino acids. Germline assignment: CDR1 SGDLS and CDR2 YYNGEE. Germline trimming cut 4 bases from V and 4 bases from J; bases unmatched to any gene: 3. The CDR3 coding sequence is TGTGCCAGCAGCCCCGGGACTAGCGGGTACAATGAGCAGTTCTTC. This sequence encodes CASSPGTSGYNEQFF. The full variable domain, its missing parts supplied by reference TRBV9 and TRBJ2-1, is DSGVTQTPKHLITATGQRVTLRCSPRSGDLSVYWYQQSLDQGLQFLIQYYNGEERAKGNILERFSAQQFPDLHSELNLSSLELGDSALYFCASSPGTSGYNEQFFGPGTRLTVL.

This clone was seen a single time. The chain employs TRBV7-2 and TRBJ1-3; D gene uncertain. Germline lookup yields CDR1 SGHTA and CDR2 FQGNSA. Deletions cut 5 bases from V and 7 bases from J, with 15 bases between. This CDR3 has 14 residues. CDR3 nucleotide sequence: TGTGCCAGCAGCCAACTAGAAGGATGGAACACCATATATTTT. Translating gives CASSQLEGWNTIYF.

This rearrangement joins TRBV9 to TRBJ2-1, with TRBD2 matching 7 bases. The CDR3 is 16 amino acids. In germline, CDR1 is SGDLS, CDR2 YYNGEE. After removal of 4 bases from V and 0 bases from J, the junction contained 7 bases not matched to a gene. The CDR3 DNA reads TGTGCCAGCAGCACCAAACTAGCGTCCTCCTACAATGAGCAGTTCTTC. Its protein product is CASSTKLASSYNEQFF. Full variable domain (outside the CDR3, taken from reference TRBV9 and TRBJ2-1): DSGVTQTPKHLITATGQRVTLRCSPRSGDLSVYWYQQSLDQGLQFLIQYYNGEERAKGNILERFSAQQFPDLHSELNLSSLELGDSALYFCASSTKLASSYNEQFFGPGTRLTVL.

V usage is TRBV10-3 and J usage is TRBJ2-1, with 13 bases fitting TRBD2. CDR3 length equals 17 residues. The trim removed 0 bases at V and 6 bases at J, leaving 5 bases unmatched. CDR1 and CDR2 from the germline V gene are ENHRY and SYGVKD. CDR3 sequence: CAISESRTSGSGNEQFF. DNA for the CDR3: TGTGCCATCAGTGAGTCGCGGACTAGCGGGAGTGGCAATGAGCAGTTCTTC.

V and J are TRBV12-5 and TRBJ2-3; D is perhaps TRBD2 (5 bases). This CDR3 contains 15 residues. V lost 8 bases to trimming and J lost 1 base, with 16 bases between them. Germline CDR1 is LGHNT and CDR2 is FRNRAP. In DNA, the CDR3 is TGTGCTAGTTCCTTTGGGTCCGGGGGCACAGATACGCAGTATTTT. Protein product: CASSFGSGGTDTQYF.